This record looks at one T cell receptor (beta chain) sequence and its context. The antigen is unknown. TCRdb processed the 5' RACE reads anew with MiXCR; each CDR3 protein has one entry. The table shows around 420,000 distinct CDR3 sequences, with approximately 24% occurring only once. The sample belongs to a study of T-cell memory formation after mild COVID-19. Study-level results: There was no confirmation that second-wave clones peaking on day 37 were SARS-CoV-2 specific.

This CDR3 comprises 16 residues. Trimming pared 3 bases from V and 6 bases from J, leaving 21 bases between. Germline V gene data show CDR1 as KGHSH and CDR2 as LQKENI. The chain joins TRBV18 to TRBJ2-7; D possibly corresponds to TRBD1 (5 bases). The material sequenced was PBMCs or a T cell subset sorted from them (not recorded which). The clonotype comes from an adult woman who had mild COVID-19 (a few samples of this study predate the infection). Cell type and time point are not known. The CDR3 protein is CASSPALGQVGSEQYF. CDR3 coding DNA: TGTGCCAGCTCACCGGCGTTGGGGCAGGTCGGTTCCGAGCAGTACTTC. Full variable domain (rest looked up from reference TRBV18 and TRBJ2-7): NAGVMQNPRHLVRRRGQEARLRCSPMKGHSHVYWYRQLPEEGLKFMVYLQKENIIDESGMPKERFSAEFPKEGPSILRIQQVVRGDSAAYFCASSPALGQVGSEQYFGPGTRLTVT.